Sequencing of this T cell receptor beta chain was carried out in a study of shared clonotypes between healthy human individuals. Notes on the study in general: Between a handful of donors, naive CD4 clonotypes were shared at a level of about 5%.

V lost 0 bases to trimming and J lost 7 bases, with 7 bases between them. Germline V gene data show CDR1 as GTSNPN and CDR2 as SVGIG (reference sequence). The length of the CDR3 is 11 residues. Libraries were prepared by immunoSEQ multiplex PCR; TCRdb keeps only in-frame clonotypes and omits some of them. Of around 940,000 clones listed, over 75% are singletons. For this clone: Its antigen remains unidentified.

Specimen: memory CD4+ T cells sorted from blood. Subset of the sample: CD45RA-negative fraction. The chain is built from TRBV30 and TRBJ2-7; no reliable D call. This receptor was obtained from a man between 18 and 29 years old in good health. The CDR3 coding sequence is TGTGCCTGGAGTGTAACGTGGGAGCAGTACTTC. Amino acid sequence: CAWSVTWEQYF.